Listed below are T cell receptor beta chains from one sample, sequenced in a study of radiotherapy plus CTLA-4 blockade in lung cancer. Assay: immunoSEQ multiplex PCR; the TCRdb copy retains only in-frame clones and omits some. This table has more than 10,000 clones, about 81% appearing once. The material was peripheral blood, obtained from a patient treated with radiotherapy plus ipilimumab. These receptors were taken from a human donor with non-small cell lung cancer that progressed on radiotherapy plus ipilimumab. CDR3s leave out the opening cysteine and the closing phenylalanine or tryptophan. The size field is filled for only some rows; it gives once, few, many or a size class.

TRBJ2-7 | TRBV29-1 | NA | SATGTSGGYEQY
TRBJ2-7 | TRBV7-9 | NA | ASSLAGTGGYYEQY
TRBJ1-2 | TRBV7-3 | NA | ASSLGPHPLYGYT
TRBJ2-1 | TRBV19 | NA | ASSFSTSGGSSYNEQF
TRBJ2-1 | TRBV2 | NA | ASRAGGGSYNEQF
TRBJ2-1 | TRBV5-1 | few | ASSLLLSGGLGNEQF
TRBJ2-3 | TRBV29-1 | NA | SSRGGTDTQY
TRBJ1-2 | TRBV6-1 | NA | ASSYHQGRGYT
TRBJ1-6 | TRBV10-2 | NA | ASQTGPNSPLH
TRBJ1-4 | TRBV21-1 | NA | ASSRERQGRIANEKLF